The T cell receptor beta chain described here comes from a study of T cell repertoires in cytomegalovirus infection. Study-wide findings and caveats: Summed public TCR beta family frequency identified CMV carriers bearing the relevant HLA.

TCRdb passed the reads through MiXCR, listing each CDR3 protein once. The sample records 110,000 to 150,000 distinct CDR3 sequences, 30% to 40% being singletons. This clonotype was counted ten times or more. Its matching antigen is unknown. Germline V lookup: CDR1 SGHVS, CDR2 FQNEAQ. The CDR3 covers 14 residues. Trimming cost V 5 bases and J 1 base, with 9 bases left between them. The sequenced sample was CD8+ T cells from cultured PBMCs, obtained from culture after CMV antigen stimulation. The chain couples TRBV7-8 to TRBJ1-5, with D maybe TRBD1 (5 bases). The sequence was collected from a human donor in good health (CMV status not recorded). Some clones in this sample may be carry-over from other donors' samples. CDR3 nucleotides: TGTGCCAGCAGCCCGAGGACAAGCAATCAGCCCCAGCATTTT. Translated, it gives CASSPRTSNQPQHF.